The clone carrying this T cell receptor (beta chain) appeared a few times. Its antigen remains unidentified. The record originates from a study of T-cell memory formation after mild COVID-19. One entry per CDR3 protein, called by TCRdb with MiXCR from the 5' RACE reads. The sample comprises about 350,000 distinct CDR3 sequences, roughly an eighth of which are singletons, and about 20% rests with the top ten. The CDR3 runs 15 residues. The V gene lost 6 bases and the J gene lost 4 bases, with 19 bases spanning the gap. Whole-study results and caveats: Later expanders leaned CD4+, whereas day 15 to 85 contracting clones were balanced CD4/CD8.

This sequence joins TRBV12-3 or TRBV12-4 and TRBJ2-7, with unresolved D. This clonotype originated in a man aged 18 to 30 who had mild COVID-19 (a few samples of this study predate the infection). Cell type and time point are not known. Sequenced sample: PBMCs or a T cell subset sorted from them (not recorded which). This chain's CDR3 is CASSPSGRARYEQYF. DNA of the CDR3: TGTGCCAGCAGCCCATCAGGTAGGGCGCGGTACGAGCAGTACTTC.